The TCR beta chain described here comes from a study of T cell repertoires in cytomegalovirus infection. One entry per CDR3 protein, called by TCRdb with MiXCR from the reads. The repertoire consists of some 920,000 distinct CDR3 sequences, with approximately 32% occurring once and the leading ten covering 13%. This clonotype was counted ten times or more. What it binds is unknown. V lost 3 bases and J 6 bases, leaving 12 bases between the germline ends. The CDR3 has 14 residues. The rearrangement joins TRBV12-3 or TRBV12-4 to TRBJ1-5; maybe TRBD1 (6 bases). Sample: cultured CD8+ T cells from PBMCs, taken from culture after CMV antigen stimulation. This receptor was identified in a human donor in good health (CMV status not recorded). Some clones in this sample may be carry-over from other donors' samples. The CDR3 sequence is CASSFGGPVQPQHF. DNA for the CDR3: TGTGCCAGCAGTTTTGGGGGGCCGGTTCAGCCCCAGCATTTT.